This record looks at one T cell receptor beta chain sequence and its context. This sample is drawn from a study of T cell changes during pregnancy in multiple sclerosis. The method was immunoSEQ multiplex PCR; TCRdb's version includes in-frame clones alone and lacks a portion of them. Altogether about 86,000 clones are present, approximately 90% being singletons, with the ten largest covering around 1.8%. Sequencing used peripheral blood, obtained in the first trimester of pregnancy. This clonotype was sampled from a female donor in good health, enrolled as a control in a pregnancy study.

The CDR3 DNA sequence: TGTGCCAGCAGTGAATCCGGGACAGGGCTATACGAGCAGTACTTC. Translating gives CASSESGTGLYEQYF. The chain recombines TRBV25-1 with TRBJ2-7, with 9 bases lining up with TRBD1. This CDR3 contains 15 residues. V lost 1 base, J lost 4 bases, and 5 bases stayed unmatched. Per the germline V gene, CDR1 is MGHDK and CDR2 is SYGVNS.